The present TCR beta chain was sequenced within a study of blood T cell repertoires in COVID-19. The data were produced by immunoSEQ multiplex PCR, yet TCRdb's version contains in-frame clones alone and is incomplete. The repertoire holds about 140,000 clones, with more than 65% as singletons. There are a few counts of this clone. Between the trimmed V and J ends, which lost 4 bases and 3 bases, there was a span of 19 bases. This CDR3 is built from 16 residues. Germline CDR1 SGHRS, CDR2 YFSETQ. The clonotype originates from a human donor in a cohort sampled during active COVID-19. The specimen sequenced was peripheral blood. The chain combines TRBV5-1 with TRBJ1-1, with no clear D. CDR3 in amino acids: CASSQTPLDTYTEAFF. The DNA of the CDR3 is TGCGCCAGCAGCCAAACCCCCTTAGACACCTACACTGAAGCTTTCTTT. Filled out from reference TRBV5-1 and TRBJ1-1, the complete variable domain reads KAGVTQTPRYLIKTRGQQVTLSCSPISGHRSVSWYQQTPGQGLQFLFEYFSETQRNKGNFPGRFSGRQFSNSRSEMNVSTLELGDSALYLCASSQTPLDTYTEAFFGQGTRLTVV.